The 27 T cell receptor beta chains below were found in one sample sequenced in a study of metastatic and nonmetastatic thyroid tumors. TCRdb called clones again from the PCR reads with MiXCR. The data contain roughly 25,000 clones, 20% to 25% of them seen just once; the ten biggest clones take up around 30%. Each patient came to thyroid surgery without any prior treatment (of any kind). The specimen was blood. These TCRs come from a male donor with papillary thyroid cancer or a benign thyroid nodule (not recorded which). Some clones in this sample may be carry-over from other donors' samples.

This clone came up many times. The V and J genes are TRBV6-1 and TRBJ2-6; perhaps TRBD1 as D (5 bases). The CDR3 is 18 residues long. In germline, CDR1 is MNHNS, CDR2 SASEGT. V lost 3 bases and J 1 base, leaving 16 bases between the germline ends. This chain's CDR3 is CASSDRAVSLSGANVLTF. The CDR3 DNA reads TGTGCCAGCAGTGACAGGGCGGTAAGCTTGTCTGGGGCCAACGTCCTGACTTTC.

This clone was detected many times. V is TRBV28 and J is TRBJ2-7; D call uncertain. V lost 10 bases and J 0 bases, leaving 13 bases between the germline ends. The CDR3 contains 13 residues. The germline CDR1 and CDR2 sequences are MDHEN and SYDVKM. The CDR3 is CATVTGSSYEQYF. The CDR3 nucleotides read TGTGCCACGGTTACGGGTAGCTCCTACGAGCAGTACTTC.

This clone was recorded many times. The chain uses TRBV11-2 and TRBJ1-1; 7 bases match TRBD1. The germline gives CDR1 SGHAT, CDR2 FQNNGV. The CDR3 runs 17 residues. V was pared by 0 bases and J by 4 bases, with 11 bases of the junction left unmatched. As DNA, the CDR3 is TGTGCCAGCAGCTTAGAAGGGAGACAGGGAGGGCCCACTGAAGCTTTCTTT. Translated, it gives CASSLEGRQGGPTEAFF. Full variable domain (missing parts from reference TRBV11-2 and TRBJ1-1): EAGVAQSPRYKIIEKRQSVAFWCNPISGHATLYWYQQILGQGPKLLIQFQNNGVVDDSQLPKDRFSAERLKGVDSTLKIQPAKLEDSAVYLCASSLEGRQGGPTEAFFGQGTRLTVV.

In this sample, this clone turned up many times. The junction and the germline gene differ at one end; a read error may be behind it. This chain connects TRBV10-3 to TRBJ1-1; possibly TRBD1 for D (5 bases). The length of the CDR3 is 17 residues. CDR1 ENHRY and CDR2 SYGVKD come from the germline V gene. The CDR3 loop is CAISESSGGRGPSEALF. As DNA, the CDR3 is TGTGCCATCAGTGAGTCGAGTGGGGGGAGGGGTCCGAGTGAAGCTCTCTTT.

The rearrangement links TRBV30 to TRBJ2-1, with a tentative D call TRBD1 (5 bases). The CDR3 is 16 amino acids. V was pared by 7 bases and J by 5 bases, with 24 bases between. Germline-derived CDR1 and CDR2 are GTSNPN and SVGIG (reference sequence). The CDR3 region is CAFSPKQALGDNEQFF. CDR3 DNA sequence: TGTGCCTTTAGTCCAAAACAGGCCCTAGGGGACAATGAGCAGTTCTTC.

The chain combines TRBV20-1 with TRBJ1-1; no clear D gene. Trimming pared 7 bases from V and 1 base from J, leaving 19 bases between. Germline loops: CDR1 DFQATT, CDR2 SNEGSKA (reference sequence). This CDR3 region has 15 residues. The CDR3 reads CSGSRWGTENTEAFF. CDR3 nucleotides: TGCAGTGGTAGTAGATGGGGAACAGAGAACACTGAAGCTTTCTTT.

On this clone itself: Likely a read error: the CDR3 ends without its conserved phenylalanine or tryptophan. The chain carries TRBV7-2 and TRBJ1-1; no definite D call. Germline CDR1 is SGHTA and CDR2 is FQGNSA. CDR3 length: 13 residues. CDR3 bases: TGTGCCAGCAGCGCCGAGATGAACCCTGAAGCTTTCTTA. Amino acid sequence: CASSAEMNPEAFL.

This clone was counted at least ten times. The chain couples TRBV20-1 to TRBJ2-2, with unresolved D. V was cut by 3 bases and J by 2 bases, with 10 bases left in between. The CDR3 runs to 14 residues. CDR1 DFQATT and CDR2 SNEGSKA come from the germline V gene (reference sequence). CDR3 sequence: CSARSGGNTGELFF. CDR3 DNA: TGCAGTGCTAGGTCGGGCGGAAACACCGGGGAGCTGTTTTTT.

The table lists this clone with many counts. CDR3 residues: CASSLTNIIGLGNEQFF. The CDR3, as DNA: TGTGCCAGCAGTCTAACCAATATTATAGGACTCGGGAATGAGCAGTTCTTC. The chain employs TRBV28 and TRBJ2-1, with D perhaps TRBD2 (5 bases). Trimming removed 5 bases from V and 7 bases from J, with 24 bases in between. The V gene's germline CDR1 is MDHEN and CDR2 SYDVKM. The CDR3 totals 17 residues.

This clone has at least ten counts. This rearrangement joins TRBV5-1 to TRBJ1-2; TRBD1 matches 7 bases. J was trimmed by 5 bases and V by 7 bases; bases with no gene match: 14. The CDR3 has 15 residues. CDR1 and CDR2 (germline): SGHRS, YFSETQ. The CDR3 bases are TGCGCCAGCCAAGCGAGACAGGGTGAATCGTATGGCTACACCTTC. This gives the protein CASQARQGESYGYTF.

In this sample, this clone turned up once. The chain joins TRBV11-3 to TRBJ2-2, with TRBD1 matching 9 bases. Unmatched junction bases numbered 4, after V lost 2 bases and J lost 6 bases. Germline-derived CDR1 and CDR2 are SGHNT and YENEEA. The CDR3 is 15 residues long. The CDR3 sequence is CASSLMGQGAGELFF. CDR3 sequence (DNA): TGTGCCAGCAGCTTAATGGGACAGGGTGCCGGGGAGCTGTTTTTT.

This clone was observed at least ten times. The chain is built from TRBV5-5 and TRBJ1-1, with 9 positions matching TRBD1. In germline, CDR1 is SGHKS, CDR2 YYEKEE (reference sequence). V trimming: 2 bases; J trimming: 1 base; junction bases outside the gene matches: 6. This CDR3 contains 16 residues. The CDR3 region has the DNA TGTGCCAGCAGCTTCGCCCCACAGGGGGCGAACACTGAAGCTTTCTTT. Its protein product is CASSFAPQGANTEAFF.

V gene TRBV12-3 or TRBV12-4 combines with J gene TRBJ1-2; D may be TRBD1 (5 bases). Trimming removed 1 base from V and 6 bases from J, with 9 bases in between. The CDR3 runs 13 residues. The CDR3 loop is CASSLGGVNGYTF. The CDR3 DNA follows: TGTGCCAGCAGTTTAGGGGGGGTGAATGGCTACACCTTC.

This clone was seen only once. The CDR3 region is CASSPSGTYTYEQYF. In DNA form, the CDR3 reads TGTGCCAGCTCACCAAGCGGGACTTACACCTACGAGCAGTACTTC. This chain links TRBV18 with TRBJ2-7; 7 nucleotides align to TRBD2. The CDR3 covers 15 residues. Germline CDR1 and CDR2: KGHSH and LQKENI. Trimming cost V 2 bases and J 2 bases; bases outside gene matches: 6. Variable domain in full (rest from reference TRBV18 and TRBJ2-7): NAGVMQNPRHLVRRRGQEARLRCSPMKGHSHVYWYRQLPEEGLKFMVYLQKENIIDESGMPKERFSAEFPKEGPSILRIQQVVRGDSAAYFCASSPSGTYTYEQYFGPGTRLTVT.

The chain carries TRBV5-1 and TRBJ2-7; no definite D call. This CDR3 has 20 residues. Deletions cut 5 bases from V and 4 bases from J, with 34 bases between. Germline lookup yields CDR1 SGHRS and CDR2 YFSETQ. For the CDR3, the DNA is TGCGCCAGCAGACCTACGGCCGTCCGGGTACTAAGGGCTTCGGGTTACGAGCAGTACTTC. This encodes CASRPTAVRVLRASGYEQYF. Supplemented by reference TRBV5-1 and TRBJ2-7, the full variable domain reads KAGVTQTPRYLIKTRGQQVTLSCSPISGHRSVSWYQQTPGQGLQFLFEYFSETQRNKGNFPGRFSGRQFSNSRSEMNVSTLELGDSALYLCASRPTAVRVLRASGYEQYFGPGTRLTVT.

This clone has a handful of counts. Given a much more abundant clone one base away, this may be a read error. The gene calls are TRBV7-9 and TRBJ1-4; maybe TRBD1 (6 bases). Germline loops: CDR1 SEHNR, CDR2 FQNEAQ (reference sequence). CDR3 length: 14 residues. V shed 5 bases and J shed 8 bases, with 15 bases lying between them. The CDR3 protein is CASSLSSGEEKLFF. CDR3 nucleotide sequence: TGTGCCAGCAGCCTTTCTTCAGGGGAGGAAAAACTGTTTTTT.

This clone was found many times. The chain links TRBV5-1 to TRBJ2-5; 8 bases map to TRBD1. The CDR3 length is 16 residues. V gave up 3 bases and J gave up 5 bases; unmatched junction bases: 12. Germline CDR1 is SGHRS and CDR2 is YFSETQ. The DNA of the CDR3 is TGCGCCAGCAGCTCCTTAGGACAGGGAGTCTCGGAGACCCAGTACTTC. This codes for CASSSLGQGVSETQYF.

This clone has a handful of counts. CDR3 sequence (DNA): TGTGCCAGCAGTTTGGACGAGCAGTACTTC. Amino acids: CASSLDEQYF. The chain joins TRBV12-3 or TRBV12-4 to TRBJ2-7; D call uncertain. V was pared by 3 bases and J by 5 bases, with 2 bases between. The CDR3 runs 10 residues.

Many counts were recorded for this clone. The chain recombines TRBV6-4 with TRBJ2-3; no reliable D call. Trimming took 0 bases from V and 1 from J, leaving 11 bases between them. CDR1 is MRHNA and CDR2 is SNTAGT in the germline V gene. The CDR3 is 16 residues long. CDR3 nucleotide sequence: TGTGCCAGCAGTGACTCTCGGGCACGGGGCACAGATACGCAGTATTTT. Its translation is CASSDSRARGTDTQYF.

In regard to this clone: An end of the junction differs from the germline gene, which may be a read error. V usage is TRBV24-1 and J usage is TRBJ1-2; D remains unclear. The germline gives CDR1 KGHDR, CDR2 SFDVKD. The CDR3 consists of 13 residues. The CDR3: CATSDQAFYVYTF. CDR3 coding DNA: TGTGCCACCAGTGATCAGGCTTTCTATGTCTACACCTTC.

At least ten counts were recorded for this clone. CDR3 DNA sequence: TGTGCCATCAGTGCTAGCGGTCGAGACGCAGATACGCAGTATTTT. Translated: CAISASGRDADTQYF. The chain employs TRBV10-3 and TRBJ2-3, with 7 nucleotides matching TRBD2. CDR1 ENHRY and CDR2 SYGVKD come from the germline V gene. J gave up 4 bases and V 4 bases, and 8 bases lay outside the gene matches. The CDR3 covers 15 residues.

Ten or more counts support this clone. The chain joins TRBV5-4 to TRBJ2-2; the D gene is possibly TRBD1 (5 bases). Germline V CDR1 and CDR2: SGHNT, YYREEE (reference sequence). The V end was cut by 4 bases, the J end by 6 bases, with 13 bases between. The CDR3 sequence is 14 residues long. As DNA, the CDR3 is TGTGCCAGCAGCCCACCCAGGGTTGCCGGGGAGCTGTTTTTT. It is translated as CASSPPRVAGELFF. Full variable domain (remainder filled in from reference TRBV5-4 and TRBJ2-2): ETGVTQSPTHLIKTRGQQVTLRCSSQSGHNTVSWYQQALGQGPQFIFQYYREEENGRGNFPPRFSGLQFPNYSSELNVNALELDDSALYLCASSPPRVAGELFFGEGSRLTVL.

Comment on this clone: A much larger clone is a single base away; this may be a read error. The chain links TRBV9 to TRBJ2-7; D remains ambiguous. This CDR3 is built from 13 residues. V lost 4 bases and J lost 5, with 13 bases in between. Germline CDR1 and CDR2: SGDLS and YYNGEE. The CDR3 coding sequence is TGTGCCAGCAGCAGAGCCAGCCCGAACGAGCAGTACTTC. As protein: CASSRASPNEQYF.

At least ten counts were recorded for this clone. The chain has TRBV30 and TRBJ2-1; D is uncertain. From germline, CDR1 is GTSNPN and CDR2 SVGIG (reference sequence). CDR3 length: 15 amino acids. V lost 0 bases and J 0 bases, leaving 9 bases between the germline ends. CDR3 in amino acids: CAWSVLLTSYNEQFF. CDR3 bases: TGTGCCTGGAGTGTATTACTAACCTCCTACAATGAGCAGTTCTTC.

Ten or more counts support this clone. The chain recombines TRBV5-6 with TRBJ1-5; D is uncertain. Trimming took 1 base from V and 5 from J, leaving 7 bases between them. This CDR3 spans 13 amino acids. Per germline, CDR1 SGHDT and CDR2 YYEEEE. The CDR3 region has the DNA TGTGCCAGCAGCTTGTCGGTGGATCAGCCCCAGCATTTT. Translating gives CASSLSVDQPQHF.

At least ten counts were recorded for this clone. The chain uses TRBV10-1 and TRBJ2-3, with D hard to call. V dropped 0 bases and J dropped 0 bases, with 7 bases sitting between them. This CDR3 spans 15 amino acids. Germline V lookup: CDR1 WNHNN, CDR2 SYGVQD (reference sequence). The CDR3 here is CASSESDPSTDTQYF. The CDR3 nucleotides are TGCGCCAGCAGTGAGTCGGACCCTAGCACAGATACGCAGTATTTT.

This clone was counted ten times or more. This sequence joins TRBV12-3 or TRBV12-4 and TRBJ2-5; the D call may be TRBD1 or TRBD2 (6 bases each). V lost 3 bases, J lost 4 bases, and 15 bases lay in between. This CDR3 region has 15 residues. The CDR3 DNA sequence: TGTGCCAGCAGTTTTAGGGGGGCGTTAGGAGAGACCCAGTACTTC. Its translation: CASSFRGALGETQYF.